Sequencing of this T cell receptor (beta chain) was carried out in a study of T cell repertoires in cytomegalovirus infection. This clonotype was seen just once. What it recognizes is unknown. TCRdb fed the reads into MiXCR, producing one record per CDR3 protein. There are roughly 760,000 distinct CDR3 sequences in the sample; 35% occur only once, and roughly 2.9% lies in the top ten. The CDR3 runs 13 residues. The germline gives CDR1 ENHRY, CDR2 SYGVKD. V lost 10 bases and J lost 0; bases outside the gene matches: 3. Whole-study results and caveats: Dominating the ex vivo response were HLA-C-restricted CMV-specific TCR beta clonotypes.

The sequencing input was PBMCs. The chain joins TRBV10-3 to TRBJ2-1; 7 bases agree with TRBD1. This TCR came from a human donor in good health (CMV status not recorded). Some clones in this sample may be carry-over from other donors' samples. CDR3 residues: CANRDSSYNEQFF. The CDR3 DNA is TGTGCCAACCGGGACAGCTCCTACAATGAGCAGTTCTTC.